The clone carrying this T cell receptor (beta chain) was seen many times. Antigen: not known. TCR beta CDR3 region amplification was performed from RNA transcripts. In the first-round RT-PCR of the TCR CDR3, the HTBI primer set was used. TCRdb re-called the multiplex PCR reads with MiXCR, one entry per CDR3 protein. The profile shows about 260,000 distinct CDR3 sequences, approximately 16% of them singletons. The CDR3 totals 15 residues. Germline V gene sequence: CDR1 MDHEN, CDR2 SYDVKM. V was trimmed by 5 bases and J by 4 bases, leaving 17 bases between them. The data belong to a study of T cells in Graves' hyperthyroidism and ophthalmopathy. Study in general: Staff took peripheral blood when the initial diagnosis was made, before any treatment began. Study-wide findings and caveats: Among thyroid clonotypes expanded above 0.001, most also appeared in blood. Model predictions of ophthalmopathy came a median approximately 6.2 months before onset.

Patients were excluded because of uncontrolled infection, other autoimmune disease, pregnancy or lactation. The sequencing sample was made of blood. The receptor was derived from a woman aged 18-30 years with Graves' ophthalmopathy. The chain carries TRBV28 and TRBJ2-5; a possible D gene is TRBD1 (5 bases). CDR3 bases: TGTGCCAGCAGTAGGCCCGGTTCCCAGGGAGAGACCCAGTACTTC. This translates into CASSRPGSQGETQYF.